The sequence of this T cell receptor (beta chain) was determined in a study of Graves' ophthalmopathy and Graves' hyperthyroidism. For repertoire sequencing, the TCR beta CDR3 regions were amplified from RNA transcripts. The first round was an RT-PCR with HTBI primers, and the second round was a multiplex PCR. TCRdb fed the multiplex PCR reads into MiXCR, producing one record per CDR3 protein. The sample gives roughly 610,000 distinct CDR3 sequences, 22% of which show up once; more than 5.5% is in the top ten. V lost 5 bases, J lost 5 bases, and 10 bases stayed unmatched. CDR1 is GTSNPN, CDR2 SVGIG, per germline (reference sequence). This CDR3 region has 14 residues.

The sequenced sample was peripheral blood. The receptor's source is a woman aged 18-35 years with stable Graves' hyperthyroidism. Some clones in this sample may be carry-over from other donors' samples. This chain connects TRBV30 to TRBJ2-7; TRBD1 aligns across 9 bases. The CDR3 nucleotides are TGTGCCTGGGACCCGGGACAGGGAATCCACGAGCAGTACTTC. This encodes CAWDPGQGIHEQYF.